The next 32 T cell receptor beta chains were all read from a single sample in a study of blood T cell repertoires in COVID-19. This table comes from immunoSEQ multiplex PCR, and its TCRdb copy is limited to in-frame clones, with some not included. This sample has approximately 110,000 clones; roughly 80% occur once, and the top ten carry just under 20%. The sample comprised peripheral blood. All receptors come from a woman in her 70s with acute or convalescent COVID-19.

CDR3 nucleotides: TGTGCCAGCAGTAAGCGGGTTCGGCCAGAGACCCAGTACTTC. It specifies CASSKRVRPETQYF. The chain has TRBV27 and TRBJ2-5, with D tentatively TRBD2 (6 bases). Trimming took 5 bases from V and 4 from J, leaving 14 bases between them. The CDR3 spans 14 residues. Germline CDR1 is MNHEY and CDR2 is SMNVEV (reference sequence).

This clone has more than one count but fewer than ten. The V and J genes are TRBV9 and TRBJ2-3, with 8 bases matching TRBD1. The germline V gene encodes CDR1 SGDLS and CDR2 YYNGEE. V lost 3 bases to trimming and J lost 4 bases; unmatched junction nucleotides: 7. The CDR3 extends over 15 amino acids. The DNA for the CDR3 is TGTGCCAGCAGCGCCCAGGGGGCGAGGGCAGATACGCAGTATTTT. Its translation is CASSAQGARADTQYF.

The table lists this clone with a few counts. This rearrangement joins TRBV18 to TRBJ1-6; 7 bases align to TRBD1. Germline V gives CDR1 KGHSH, CDR2 LQKENI. Germline trimming cut 3 bases from V and 14 bases from J; bases unmatched to any gene: 16. CDR3 length equals 16 residues. The CDR3 reads CASSPLGTAREITLHF. The CDR3 DNA is TGTGCCAGCTCACCGTTAGGGACAGCGAGGGAAATCACCCTCCACTTT.

The chain has TRBV7-2 and TRBJ2-2; a possible D gene is TRBD1 (5 bases). The V and J ends lost 3 bases and 7 bases respectively, with 21 bases between them. The germline gives CDR1 SGHTA, CDR2 FQGNSA. The CDR3 is made up of 17 amino acids. The CDR3 sequence: CASSLTPLAGISGELFF. The CDR3 DNA sequence: TGTGCCAGCAGCTTGACTCCCTTAGCAGGGATAAGCGGGGAGCTGTTTTTT.

The V gene is TRBV28, the J gene TRBJ1-1, with D tentatively TRBD1 (6 bases). Trimming stripped 3 bases from V and 7 bases from J, with 15 bases between. The germline V gene has CDR1 MDHEN and CDR2 SYDVKM. CDR3 length equals 14 residues. The CDR3 DNA sequence: TGTGCCAGCAGTTTGGGGCAGGGGAATGGTGAAGCTTTCTTT. Translating it yields CASSLGQGNGEAFF.

The chain couples TRBV6-5 to TRBJ1-2; possible D gene TRBD1, 5 bases. V lost 4 bases and J lost 6, with 15 bases in between. This CDR3 is 14 amino acids long. Germline assignment: CDR1 MNHEY and CDR2 SVGAGI. The CDR3 nucleotides read TGTGCCAGCAGTTCATATCCGACAGACGATGGCTACACCTTC. Residues: CASSSYPTDDGYTF.

This clone was seen only a few times. The J gene is TRBJ2-5, the V gene TRBV5-1; 9 bases map to TRBD1. The germline CDR1 and CDR2 sequences are SGHRS and YFSETQ. Trimming removed 4 bases from V and 5 bases from J; junction bases left unmatched: 9. This CDR3 is built from 15 residues. CDR3 protein: CASSRGQGGTETQYF. For the CDR3, the DNA is TGCGCCAGCAGCAGGGGACAGGGTGGTACTGAGACCCAGTACTTC. The entire variable domain, with the rest obtained from reference TRBV5-1 and TRBJ2-5, is as follows: KAGVTQTPRYLIKTRGQQVTLSCSPISGHRSVSWYQQTPGQGLQFLFEYFSETQRNKGNFPGRFSGRQFSNSRSEMNVSTLELGDSALYLCASSRGQGGTETQYFGPGTRLLVL.

This chain joins TRBV29-1 and TRBJ1-2; TRBD1 is a possible D gene (5 bases). V was shortened by 1 base and J by 7 bases, with 13 bases between the two germline ends. Germline V CDR1 and CDR2: SQVTM, ANQGSEA. The CDR3 has 13 residues. The CDR3 is CSVEGGFGSGYTF. The DNA for the CDR3 is TGCAGCGTTGAAGGGGGGTTCGGGAGTGGCTACACCTTC.

This clone came up a few times. The gene calls are TRBV15 and TRBJ2-5; D remains ambiguous. Germline assignment: CDR1 LNHNV and CDR2 YYDKDF (reference sequence). The CDR3 covers 15 residues. The V gene lost 1 base and the J gene lost 5 bases, with 14 bases spanning the gap. The CDR3: CATSRAVHSRETQYF. The CDR3 DNA is TGTGCCACCAGCAGAGCAGTTCACAGTAGGGAGACCCAGTACTTC. The full variable domain, its missing parts supplied by reference TRBV15 and TRBJ2-5, is DAMVIQNPRYQVTQFGKPVTLSCSQTLNHNVMYWYQQKSSQAPKLLFHYYDKDFNNEADTPDNFQSRRPNTSFCFLDIRSPGLGDTAMYLCATSRAVHSRETQYFGPGTRLLVL.

The chain couples TRBV13 to TRBJ2-1, with 7 bases identical to TRBD2. V was pared by 0 bases and J by 5 bases, with 7 bases of the junction left unmatched. In germline, CDR1 is PRHDT, CDR2 FYEKMQ (reference sequence). The CDR3 is 16 residues long. The CDR3 coding sequence is TGTGCCAGCAGCTTAGGCCTGGGGGGGGTCCACAATGAGCAGTTCTTC. It encodes CASSLGLGGVHNEQFF.

This clone was found once. This chain connects TRBV19 to TRBJ1-3; the D gene is possibly TRBD1 (5 bases). CDR1 and CDR2 (germline): LNHDA, SQIVND (reference sequence). The CDR3 runs to 15 residues. With 7 bases removed from V and 0 bases from J, the gap between germline ends came to 13 bases. The CDR3 region is CASTSQGLSGNTIYF. DNA for the CDR3: TGTGCCAGTACTAGTCAGGGCCTCTCTGGAAACACCATATATTTT.

This chain joins TRBV15 and TRBJ2-4; 10 nucleotides align to TRBD1. CDR3 size: 14 residues. Germline-derived CDR1 and CDR2 are LNHNV and YYDKDF (reference sequence). V trimming: 4 bases; J trimming: 9 bases; junction bases outside the gene matches: 6. The CDR3 DNA follows: TGTGCCACCAGCAATGACAGGGGGCGGCGCATTCAGTACTTC. Translating gives CATSNDRGRRIQYF.

The chain joins TRBV6-5 to TRBJ2-7; D might be TRBD1 (6 bases). Germline CDR1 is MNHEY and CDR2 is SVGAGI. V gave up 6 bases and J gave up 3 bases, with 12 bases separating them. The CDR3 spans 13 residues. CDR3 region: CASRPGTNYEQYF. In nucleotides, the CDR3 is TGTGCCAGCAGACCCGGGACAAACTACGAGCAGTACTTC.

This clone has just a few counts. The V call is TRBV27, the J call TRBJ2-1; 10 positions agree with TRBD2. CDR1 MNHEY and CDR2 SMNVEV come from the germline V gene (reference sequence). This CDR3 is 16 amino acids long. V was clipped by 5 bases and J by 12 bases; unmatched bases: 16. The CDR3 DNA follows: TGTGCCAGCAGTCCAAGGTCTAGCGGGGGTTCCCGATCGCAGTTCTTC. It is translated as CASSPRSSGGSRSQFF.

The CDR3 bases are TGCGCCAGCAGCCAAGAAATCCCTTGGACTAGCGGGGGGGCTAGTCGGACCCAGTACTTC. Translating it yields CASSQEIPWTSGGASRTQYF. The V call is TRBV4-1, the J call TRBJ2-5; 15 nucleotides match TRBD2. With V trimmed by 0 bases and J by 7 bases, 15 bases remained unmatched. The CDR3 runs 20 residues. Germline V gene lookup returns CDR1 MGHRA and CDR2 YSYEKL.

This clone was recorded once. This chain joins TRBV6-2 or TRBV6-3 and TRBJ1-5, with 7 bases identical to TRBD1. The V gene's germline CDR1 is MNHEY and CDR2 SVGEGT. The CDR3 length is 15 residues. V trimming: 6 bases; J trimming: 0 bases; junction bases outside the gene matches: 5. CDR3 DNA sequence: TGTGCCAGCAGCTCGGGACAGATTAGCAATCAGCCCCAGCATTTT. It yields the protein CASSSGQISNQPQHF.

The chain recombines TRBV29-1 with TRBJ1-2, with D perhaps matching TRBD1 (6 bases). The CDR3 spans 13 residues. Germline V lookup: CDR1 SQVTM, CDR2 ANQGSEA. Trimming shortened V by 4 bases and J by 2 bases, and 11 bases separated the two germline ends. The CDR3 sequence is CSVAGEKNYGYTF. Here the CDR3 DNA reads TGCAGCGTTGCAGGGGAGAAGAACTATGGCTACACCTTC.

This clone turned up a few times. The rearrangement links TRBV25-1 to TRBJ1-5, with D tentatively TRBD1 (6 bases). V was pared by 2 bases and J by 6 bases, with 11 bases between. Germline-derived CDR1 and CDR2 are MGHDK and SYGVNS. This CDR3 spans 14 amino acids. The CDR3 DNA reads TGTGCCAGCAGTGAAAACAGGGATGGTCAGCCCCAGCATTTT. Its protein is CASSENRDGQPQHF. Looking up the rest from reference TRBV25-1 and TRBJ1-5 gives the full variable domain: EADIYQTPRYLVIGTGKKITLECSQTMGHDKMYWYQQDPGMELHLIHYSYGVNSTEKGDLSSESTVSRIRTEHFPLTLESARPSHTSQYLCASSENRDGQPQHFGDGTRLSIL.

V is TRBV15 and J is TRBJ2-3; 9 bases fit TRBD2. The CDR3 consists of 15 residues. Germline V CDR1 and CDR2: LNHNV, YYDKDF (reference sequence). Trimming cost V 0 bases and J 7 bases; bases outside gene matches: 5. The CDR3 loop reads CATSREGGGANTQYF. The CDR3 nucleotides are TGTGCCACCAGCAGAGAGGGCGGGGGGGCAAATACGCAGTATTTT.

V gene TRBV7-9 combines with J gene TRBJ1-2; a weak D match, TRBD1 (5 bases). The CDR3 covers 17 residues. The V end lost 3 bases, the J end lost 3 bases, and 20 bases lay between the germline ends. CDR1 and CDR2 from the germline V gene are SEHNR and FQNEAQ (reference sequence). The CDR3, as DNA: TGTGCCAGCAGCTTGAACGAACGGGAGGGGCGGTACTATGGCTACACCTTC. The encoded protein is CASSLNEREGRYYGYTF.

The chain couples TRBV5-5 to TRBJ1-2; D perhaps matches TRBD1 (5 bases). The CDR3 has 15 amino acids. Trimming took off 0 bases at V and 3 bases at J, with 12 bases between the two ends. Looked up from germline, CDR1 is SGHKS and CDR2 is YYEKEE (reference sequence). This CDR3 is CASSLEWARDYGYTF. For the CDR3, the DNA is TGTGCCAGCAGCTTGGAATGGGCCAGGGACTATGGCTACACCTTC.

The CDR3 region has the DNA TGCGCCAGCAGCCCAACTATAGACAGTGCTGGCACAGATACGCAGTATTTT. Translating gives CASSPTIDSAGTDTQYF. This chain uses TRBV4-1 with TRBJ2-3; maybe TRBD1 (5 bases). This CDR3 is built from 17 residues. The germline V and J ends were trimmed by 4 bases and 1 base, with 18 bases remaining between them. Germline assignment: CDR1 MGHRA and CDR2 YSYEKL.

The chain carries TRBV3-1 (or the pseudogene TRBV3-2) and TRBJ2-1; 9 bases map to TRBD2. This CDR3 region has 16 residues. Looked up from germline, CDR1 is LGHDT and CDR2 is YNNKEL (reference sequence). Trimming removed 1 base from V and 9 bases from J; junction bases left unmatched: 10. The CDR3 protein is CASSQAARGGSGEQFF. CDR3 nucleotide sequence: TGTGCCAGCAGCCAAGCTGCGCGGGGGGGCTCCGGTGAGCAGTTCTTC.

The chain joins TRBV19 to TRBJ2-7; D gene unclear. The CDR3 runs to 13 residues. The germline CDR1 and CDR2 sequences are LNHDA and SQIVND (reference sequence). Trimming took off 6 bases at V and 3 bases at J, with 12 bases between the two ends. The CDR3 DNA reads TGTGCCAGTAGCCCGGTCGCTTTCTACGAGCAGTACTTC. Encoded protein: CASSPVAFYEQYF.

The rearrangement joins TRBV11-2 to TRBJ2-3, with TRBD2 matching 10 bases. V dropped 6 bases and J dropped 3; count of bases not matched to a gene: 6. This CDR3 region has 15 residues. Germline V gives CDR1 SGHAT, CDR2 FQNNGV. In DNA, the CDR3 is TGTGCCAGCAGTCTTAGCGGGGGGCCAACAGATACGCAGTATTTT. As protein: CASSLSGGPTDTQYF.

The sample holds one count of this clone. The gene calls are TRBV5-1 and TRBJ1-2; TRBD1 agrees at 9 bases. V dropped 3 bases and J dropped 5; count of bases not matched to a gene: 2. The CDR3 is made up of 13 amino acids. Germline V lookup: CDR1 SGHRS, CDR2 YFSETQ. The CDR3 nucleotides are TGCGCCAGCAGCTCACAGGGGGCTTATGGCTACACCTTC. This encodes CASSSQGAYGYTF.

Here the CDR3 reads CSASGGYSNQPQHF. The CDR3 DNA is TGCAGTGCTAGTGGGGGCTATAGCAATCAGCCCCAGCATTTT. The rearrangement joins TRBV20-1 to TRBJ1-5; perhaps TRBD1 as D (6 bases). Germline V gene sequence: CDR1 DFQATT, CDR2 SNEGSKA (reference sequence). The CDR3 sequence is 14 residues long. Trimming pared 3 bases from V and 0 bases from J, leaving 9 bases between.

In its sample, this clone was seen a few times. V is TRBV25-1 and J is TRBJ2-7; D is possibly TRBD2 (6 bases). The germline CDR1 and CDR2 sequences are MGHDK and SYGVNS. The CDR3 has 14 amino acids. Trimming shortened V by 1 base and J by 4 bases, and 11 bases separated the two germline ends. The CDR3 coding sequence is TGTGCCAGCAGTGAATCGGGGGAGCGGTACGAGCAGTACTTC. Protein sequence: CASSESGERYEQYF.

In nucleotides, the CDR3 is TGTGCCTTTATACGTTTGGGACAGGGCCACTACGAGCAGTACTTC. Amino acid sequence: CAFIRLGQGHYEQYF. The J gene is TRBJ2-7, the V gene TRBV30; 9 nucleotides align to TRBD1. V shed 7 bases, J shed 3 bases, and the junction held 13 bases outside the gene matches. The V gene's germline CDR1 is GTSNPN and CDR2 SVGIG (reference sequence). CDR3 length: 15 residues.

The J gene is TRBJ2-3, the V gene TRBV3-1 (or the pseudogene TRBV3-2); TRBD1 is a possible D gene (5 bases). V dropped 0 bases and J dropped 6 bases, with 13 bases sitting between them. In germline, CDR1 is LGHDT, CDR2 YNNKEL (reference sequence). This CDR3 has 15 amino acids. The chain's CDR3 is CASSQDRWGWDTQYF. The CDR3 region has the DNA TGTGCCAGCAGCCAAGATAGGTGGGGCTGGGATACGCAGTATTTT.

The genes are TRBV5-5 and TRBJ2-2, with TRBD2 matching 7 bases. The CDR3 runs 14 residues. Germline trimming cut 2 bases from V and 4 bases from J; bases unmatched to any gene: 2. The germline gives CDR1 SGHKS, CDR2 YYEKEE (reference sequence). The CDR3 sequence is CASSFGGSTGELFF. CDR3 coding DNA: TGTGCCAGCAGCTTCGGGGGGAGCACCGGGGAGCTGTTTTTT.

This chain uses TRBV28 with TRBJ2-1; possibly TRBD2 for D (6 bases). V dropped 1 base and J dropped 6 bases, with 7 bases sitting between them. The CDR3 consists of 13 residues. The germline gives CDR1 MDHEN, CDR2 SYDVKM. DNA of the CDR3: TGTGCCAGCAGTTTATCCGGGGGCAATGAGCAGTTCTTC. Amino acid sequence: CASSLSGGNEQFF.